This T cell receptor beta chain was obtained from a study of shared clonotypes between healthy human individuals. For the study at large: Plates per donor: three CD4 naive, three CD4 memory, two CD8 naive, one CD8 memory.

CDR1 and CDR2 (germline): MDHEN, SYDVKM. The CDR3 loop spans 13 amino acids. The germline V and J ends were trimmed by 4 bases and 4 bases, with 11 bases remaining between them. Naivety among CD8 cells was defined by CD45RO negativity and positive CCR7 selection, thereby excluding terminally differentiated effector memory CD45RA+ cells. The repertoire was sequenced with immunoSEQ multiplex PCR; TCRdb's copy has only in-frame clones and lacks some. The data contain about 2.1 million clones, just under 95% of them singletons. The clonotype comes from a man aged 18-30 years in good health. Some clones in this sample may be carry-over from other donors' samples. The rearrangement joins TRBV28 to TRBJ2-7; D is perhaps TRBD1 (6 bases). The sequenced sample was naive CD8+ T cells from PBMCs. The DNA for the CDR3 is TGTGCCAGCAGTTCAGTCAGGGGATACGAGCAGTACTTC. Its protein product is CASSSVRGYEQYF.